The sequence of this T cell receptor beta chain was determined in a study of T cells expressing NK-cell markers. Across the whole study: The TCR beta repertoires originated in sorted CD3+CD56+NKG2C+, CD3+CD56+NKG2C- and CD3+CD56-NKG2C+ T cells.

From germline, CDR1 is SGHTA and CDR2 FQGNSA. The CDR3 sequence is 13 residues long. As for this clonotype: No antigen is known for it.

The authors made TCR beta cDNA libraries by 5'RACE template switching. This switching added a universal primer site and UMIs. TCRdb re-called the 5' RACE reads and shows each CDR3 protein once, DNA omitted. Recorded for this sample: some 440,000 distinct CDR3 sequences. Overall study results and limits: Several donors' CD3+CD56-NKG2C+ cells were dominated by the same clonotypes.

V gene TRBV7-2 combines with J gene TRBJ1-4; no DNA is available, so the TRBD1 call from TCRdb remains unchecked. The TCR was taken from a woman aged 45-59 years in good health. Sequencing was performed on blood T cells: a sorted CD56 or NKG2C T cell subset, CD4+ or CD8+ T cells, or bulk PBMC T cells (not recorded which). Here the CDR3 reads CASSWDSNEKLFF. Based on the CDR3 plus reference TRBV7-2 and TRBJ1-4, the full variable domain is GAGVSQSPSNKVTEKGKDVELRCDPISGHTALYWYRQSLGQGLEFLIYFQGNSAPDKSGLPSDRFSAERTGGSVSTLTIQRTQQEDSAVYLCASSWDSNEKLFFGSGTQLSVL.